This entry lists 25 T cell receptor beta chains sequenced from one sample in a study of blood T cell repertoires in COVID-19. The assay was immunoSEQ multiplex PCR, and TCRdb's table has in-frame clones only and misses some. This sample has 200,000 to 300,000 clones, with around 87% found just once. The sequencing input was PBMCs or T cells enriched from blood (not recorded which). These receptors were collected from a woman in her thirties or forties with acute COVID-19.

This sequence joins TRBV2 and TRBJ1-3; no definite D call. Trimming took off 4 bases at V and 4 bases at J, with 20 bases between the two ends. Germline CDR1 SNHLY, CDR2 FYNNEI. The CDR3 totals 17 residues. CDR3 coding DNA: TGTGCCAGCAGTGCCTCCCCACAGAGGGTTTCGGGAAACACCATATATTTT. This gives the protein CASSASPQRVSGNTIYF.

Only one count was recorded for this clone. V gene TRBV5-1 combines with J gene TRBJ2-2, with D possibly being TRBD1 (5 bases). Per the germline V gene, CDR1 is SGHRS and CDR2 is YFSETQ. The CDR3 contains 14 residues. V was pared by 7 bases and J by 0 bases, with 10 bases between. The CDR3 loop reads CASRRQSNTGELFF. DNA for the CDR3: TGCGCCAGCCGCCGACAGTCGAACACCGGGGAGCTGTTTTTT.

This chain links TRBV12-3 or TRBV12-4 with TRBJ2-1; D is perhaps TRBD2 (7 bases). The length of the CDR3 is 13 residues. V lost 6 bases and J lost 9, with 15 bases in between. CDR3 sequence: CASRIGGAGEQFF. In DNA, the CDR3 is TGTGCCAGCAGGATAGGGGGGGCAGGTGAGCAGTTCTTC.

The chain employs TRBV25-1 and TRBJ1-5; 7 positions match TRBD1. V was pared by 6 bases and J by 3 bases, with 2 bases of the junction left unmatched. Germline V gene data show CDR1 as MGHDK and CDR2 as SYGVNS. CDR3 length: 13 amino acids. CDR3 amino acids: CASRGTVNQPQHF. The CDR3 DNA reads as TGTGCCAGCAGAGGGACAGTCAATCAGCCCCAGCATTTT. The full variable domain, in which reference TRBV25-1 and TRBJ1-5 provide the parts outside the CDR3, is EADIYQTPRYLVIGTGKKITLECSQTMGHDKMYWYQQDPGMELHLIHYSYGVNSTEKGDLSSESTVSRIRTEHFPLTLESARPSHTSQYLCASRGTVNQPQHFGDGTRLSIL.

The rearrangement joins TRBV9 to TRBJ2-3, with a possible D match to TRBD2 (6 bases). With 0 bases removed from V and 6 bases from J, the gap between germline ends came to 14 bases. This CDR3 is 15 amino acids long. Germline V lookup: CDR1 SGDLS, CDR2 YYNGEE. This CDR3 reads CASSVGNSLADTQYF. CDR3 nucleotides: TGTGCCAGCAGCGTAGGGAATAGTCTAGCGGATACGCAGTATTTT.

J is TRBJ2-7 and V is TRBV19, with D perhaps TRBD2 (5 bases). The germline gives CDR1 LNHDA, CDR2 SQIVND (reference sequence). The CDR3 covers 15 residues. V was cut by 4 bases and J by 5 bases, with 18 bases left in between. CDR3 nucleotides: TGTGCCAGTAGTACGACGAATGACGGAGGCCACGAGCAGTACTTC. Its translation is CASSTTNDGGHEQYF.

The gene calls are TRBV5-1 and TRBJ2-5, with D uncertain. CDR1 and CDR2 (germline): SGHRS, YFSETQ. The CDR3 is 14 residues long. V was clipped by 1 base and J by 3 bases, with 10 bases between them. The CDR3 sequence is CASSLLSREETQYF. For the CDR3, the DNA is TGCGCCAGCAGCTTGTTGTCCCGGGAAGAGACCCAGTACTTC.

This rearrangement joins TRBV15 to TRBJ2-1, with D tentatively TRBD1 (6 bases). V was pared by 3 bases and J by 4 bases, with 10 bases between. Germline V gene sequence: CDR1 LNHNV, CDR2 YYDKDF (reference sequence). The CDR3 covers 14 residues. Written as DNA, the CDR3 is TGTGCCACCAGCAGTGGGGACACGTACAATGAGCAGTTCTTC. Protein product: CATSSGDTYNEQFF.

This clone has just a few counts. The chain is built from TRBV11-2 and TRBJ2-2, with D possibly matching TRBD1 (5 bases). Germline assignment: CDR1 SGHAT and CDR2 FQNNGV. The V and J ends lost 1 base and 7 bases respectively, with 13 bases between them. The CDR3 covers 15 residues. The DNA of the CDR3 is TGTGCCAGCAGCTTAGGATGGGGCAAGGGCGGGGAGCTGTTTTTT. It yields the protein CASSLGWGKGGELFF.

There are a few counts of this clone. The rearrangement uses TRBV7-9 and TRBJ2-2; 9 bases are shared with TRBD1. V gave up 0 bases and J gave up 5 bases; unmatched junction bases: 4. The germline V gene encodes CDR1 SEHNR and CDR2 FQNEAQ (reference sequence). The length of the CDR3 is 16 residues. The CDR3 loop is CASSLALTGGTGELFF. The CDR3 DNA reads as TGTGCCAGCAGCTTAGCGTTGACAGGGGGAACCGGGGAGCTGTTTTTT.

The chain recombines TRBV9 with TRBJ2-1, with 9 bases identical to TRBD2. The CDR3 length is 16 residues. Trimming at V came to 3 bases and at J to 7 bases, leaving 11 bases not matched to a gene. Germline CDR1 reads SGDLS; CDR2 reads YYNGEE. The CDR3 nucleotides are TGTGCCAGCAGCGCGGGTTGGGCTAGCGGGGTAAATGAGCAGTTCTTC. Its translation is CASSAGWASGVNEQFF.

To note about this clone: A read error may explain this, as a much larger clone is one base away. The genes are TRBV5-1 and TRBJ2-3; the match to TRBD2 covers 11 bases. This CDR3 is 15 amino acids long. Germline values: CDR1 SGHRS, CDR2 YFSETQ. V was pared by 3 bases and J by 2 bases, with 2 bases of the junction left unmatched. In nucleotides, the CDR3 is TGCGCCAGCAGCTCGGGACTAGCGGACACAGATACGCAGTATTTT. Protein sequence: CASSSGLADTDTQYF.

The chain employs TRBV7-3 and TRBJ1-1; a weak D match, TRBD1 (5 bases). Germline CDR1 SGHTA, CDR2 FQGTGA. This CDR3 comprises 13 residues. Between the trimmed V and J ends, which lost 2 bases and 8 bases, there was a span of 12 bases. DNA for the CDR3: TGTGCCAGCAGCTTAGTAGACACAGGAGAAGCTTTCTTT. Translated: CASSLVDTGEAFF.

About this clone: In the same sample, other DNA sequences code for this CDR3. The chain has TRBV9 and TRBJ2-3; TRBD2 aligns across 10 bases. The germline V gene has CDR1 SGDLS and CDR2 YYNGEE. The V segment lost 2 bases and the J segment 3 bases; nucleotides outside the gene matches: 3. The CDR3 loop spans 15 amino acids. The CDR3 region is CASSVGLAATDTQYF. CDR3 bases: TGTGCCAGCAGCGTTGGACTAGCGGCAACAGATACGCAGTATTTT.

This clone has only one observation. The chain carries TRBV10-2 and TRBJ1-2, with D tentatively TRBD1 (6 bases). Germline values: CDR1 WSHSY, CDR2 SAAADI. CDR3 size: 13 residues. V lost 8 bases and J lost 8, with 18 bases in between. DNA of the CDR3: TGCGCCAGCGAGGATACGGGACATGGAGGCTACACCTTC. As protein: CASEDTGHGGYTF.

The rearrangement uses TRBV9 and TRBJ1-1, with TRBD1 identical over 7 bases. Germline loops: CDR1 SGDLS, CDR2 YYNGEE. J was trimmed by 3 bases and V by 5 bases; bases with no gene match: 4. CDR3 length: 13 amino acids. As DNA, the CDR3 is TGTGCCAGCAGTGAACAGGGGTACACTGAAGCTTTCTTT. Encoded protein: CASSEQGYTEAFF.

This chain links TRBV30 with TRBJ2-3, with TRBD2 identical over 7 bases. Germline V gene sequence: CDR1 GTSNPN, CDR2 SVGIG (reference sequence). The V gene end was trimmed by 2 bases and the J gene end by 1 base; junction bases not matched to a gene: 9. The CDR3 is 16 amino acids. The CDR3 protein is CAWSTLLAEGTDTQYF. The CDR3 DNA follows: TGTGCCTGGAGTACACTTCTAGCGGAAGGCACAGATACGCAGTATTTT.

The chain employs TRBV7-9 and TRBJ1-1; D unresolved. The CDR3 spans 15 residues. Per germline, CDR1 SEHNR and CDR2 FQNEAQ (reference sequence). Between the trimmed V and J ends, which lost 7 bases and 1 base, there was a span of 16 bases. The CDR3 DNA sequence: TGTGCCAGCAACCTTGACACTTACGGGAACACTGAAGCTTTCTTT. Protein: CASNLDTYGNTEAFF.

The V gene is TRBV19, the J gene TRBJ2-7; TRBD2 aligns across 9 bases. The CDR3 runs 17 residues. Germline V gene data show CDR1 as LNHDA and CDR2 as SQIVND (reference sequence). Germline trimming cut 4 bases from V and 0 bases from J; bases unmatched to any gene: 10. For the CDR3, the DNA is TGTGCCAGTAGTACCCTACGGACTAGCGCCAGCTCCTACGAGCAGTACTTC. Protein: CASSTLRTSASSYEQYF.

This clone was observed a single time. The gene calls are TRBV6-5 and TRBJ2-2; tentative D call: TRBD2 (6 bases). Germline V gives CDR1 MNHEY, CDR2 SVGAGI. The CDR3 spans 13 residues. V was clipped by 5 bases and J by 7 bases, with 11 bases between them. DNA of the CDR3: TGTGCCAGCAGTACAGCGGGCATCGGGGAGCTGTTTTTT. It yields the protein CASSTAGIGELFF.

The rearrangement uses TRBV3-1 (or the pseudogene TRBV3-2) and TRBJ2-7, with D maybe TRBD2 (5 bases). The ends were cut back, 0 bases at V and 0 bases at J, with 15 bases in the middle. In germline, CDR1 is LGHDT, CDR2 YNNKEL (reference sequence). The CDR3 contains 17 residues. CDR3 amino acids: CASSQDRAGVSSYEQYF. The CDR3 bases are TGTGCCAGCAGCCAAGATCGCGCCGGGGTCAGCTCCTACGAGCAGTACTTC.

This rearrangement joins TRBV4-2 to TRBJ2-1; 8 bases map to TRBD2. V dropped 0 bases and J dropped 4; count of bases not matched to a gene: 8. The CDR3 totals 17 residues. CDR1 and CDR2 (germline): LGHNA, YNFKEQ. The CDR3 DNA reads TGTGCCAGCAGCCAAGACGCAGCGGGAGTAATGTACAATGAGCAGTTCTTC. The encoded protein is CASSQDAAGVMYNEQFF.

V and J are TRBV5-1 and TRBJ1-6; TRBD1 matches at 8 bases. Trimming at V came to 5 bases and at J to 5 bases, leaving 6 bases not matched to a gene. CDR1 is SGHRS, CDR2 YFSETQ, per germline. CDR3 length equals 15 residues. Written as DNA, the CDR3 is TGCGCCAGCAGTGAGGGGGACAGGAATAATTCACCCCTCCACTTT. This encodes CASSEGDRNNSPLHF.

The V call is TRBV28, the J call TRBJ2-4; D possibly corresponds to TRBD2 (6 bases). The CDR3 extends over 14 amino acids. V was trimmed by 6 bases and J by 1 base, leaving 10 bases between them. The germline V gene encodes CDR1 MDHEN and CDR2 SYDVKM. Here the CDR3 reads CASREGTAKNIQYF. The CDR3 DNA is TGTGCCAGCAGGGAGGGAACGGCCAAAAACATTCAGTACTTC.

This chain joins TRBV5-1 and TRBJ2-1; 8 bases fit TRBD2. Looked up from germline, CDR1 is SGHRS and CDR2 is YFSETQ. V was pared by 2 bases and J by 5 bases, with 3 bases of the junction left unmatched. CDR3 length equals 14 residues. As DNA, the CDR3 is TGCGCCAGCAGCTTAGCGGGAGTCGACAATGAGCAGTTCTTC. Translating it yields CASSLAGVDNEQFF.